This TCR beta chain was identified in a study of T cell responses to AZD1222 COVID-19 vaccine (dated by TCRdb to the early 2020s). Concerning the study at large: AZD1222 recipients with second doses at about 4 weeks or about 12 weeks were pooled, because spike-specific TCR depth and breadth did not differ between schedules. A total of 233 trial participants underwent TCR sequencing, of whom 207 received two doses of AZD1222 and about 25 received two doses of the MenACWY control vaccine. Trial participants were enrolled into age subgroups of 18-55, 56-69 and 70-plus years, which contained about 150, 27 and 61 TCR-sequenced participants, respectively. Paper-wide results and their limitations: Only a handful of AZD1222 recipients were SARS-CoV-2 seropositive at baseline, limiting conclusions about previously exposed vaccinees. Spike-specific TCR breadth and depth rose significantly after two AZD1222 doses compared with day 0 and with MenACWY recipients. No day 14 peak-response samples were available, so repertoires were characterized only after the peak T cell response. Participants were mostly white British and included more females than males, and it was suggested by the authors that clonal diversity may have been underestimated. Vaccine-associated CD4 TCRs spanned the whole spike protein, with dominant responses in regions 160-218 and 743-854. Reportedly, almost half of the unique spike-specific TCRs recognized epitopes lying outside the regions that are mutated in the B.1.351 and B.1.1.7 variants. The 56-69-year group was small, and its depth increase did not reach significance, likely because of low power.

The sample's time point, from its label and the paper: baseline before first vaccination. Vaccinee samples were obtained from the UK trials COV001 and COV002, which included a single-blind randomized controlled phase 2/3 trial of AZD1222 (ChAdOx1 nCoV-19) in healthy adults. Trial participant PBMC samples were collected at day 0 and day 28 after the second dose for TCRbeta chain sequencing. The CDR3 regions of human TCRbeta chains were analyzed by immunosequencing. The authors' analysis ran thus. TCRs in the repertoires were compared against a reference library of SARS-CoV-2-specific TCRs that had been generated with the MIRA antigen-specificity platform. Breadth was defined as the fraction of unique TCRs that were SARS-CoV-2-associated. Depth was defined as the fraction of total T cells that were SARS-CoV-2-associated. Each spike-specific TCR was assigned to its reactive spike region and to a CD4 or CD8 class using the MIRA data. Log10-transformed breadth and depth values were compared by one-way ANOVA with Sidak's multiple comparisons tests. Entries here come from immuneACCESS through TCRdb and include only in-frame sequences with V and J called. Some clones fail to appear in such tables; in the studies checked, an unresolved V gene covers under half of the shortfall, and the cause of the remainder is unknown. V, J and clone size are those of that table, while D and trimming were read from the DNA. A total of 160,000 or so clones appear in this sample, roughly nine tenths of them only once. Together, the top ten hold 1.5% to 2% of the sample.

On this clone: Its antigen has not been determined. Base quality data are lacking; no much larger clone is found one base away.

Here the sequenced sample was peripheral blood, taken on day 0 of AZD1222 vaccination. The receptor comes from an adult in good health.

The DNA sequence is given as TGTGCCACCAGCAGCGGACAGGAAAAACTGTTTTTT. Its amino acids are CATSSGQEKLFF. This sequence uses TRBV15 and TRBJ1-4; the best D guess is TRBD1, with 6 bases matching. The germline ends are 7 bases apart after V is trimmed by 3 bases and J by 8 bases. The germline V gene (reference sequence) gives CDR1 as LNHNV and CDR2 as YYDKDF. The CDR3 holds 12 amino acids from the cysteine to the phenylalanine. Only the CDR3 DNA is retained, 36 bases long and in frame from the first base.